The next 9 T cell receptor beta chains were all read from a single sample in a study of control samples from healthy donors and cancer patients. Profiled with immunoSEQ multiplex PCR; TCRdb holds only in-frame clones, not every one. The repertoire holds some 160,000 clones, 80% to 95% seen once, with roughly 0.64% in the top ten. The sample consisted of blood. All receptors come from a woman aged 25 to 39 in good health.

The chain is built from TRBV5-1 and TRBJ1-1, with 10 bases matching TRBD1. Trimming at V came to 3 bases and at J to 4 bases, leaving 3 bases not matched to a gene. Per the germline V gene, CDR1 is SGHRS and CDR2 is YFSETQ. The CDR3 loop spans 14 amino acids. Here the CDR3 reads CASSSGTGATEAFF. CDR3 bases: TGCGCCAGCAGCTCCGGGACAGGGGCCACTGAAGCTTTCTTT.

The chain is built from TRBV19 and TRBJ1-1; D is unclear. Germline V CDR1 and CDR2: LNHDA, SQIVND (reference sequence). V was cut by 7 bases and J by 8 bases, with 17 bases left in between. This CDR3 region has 13 residues. CDR3 loop: CASTSRKVGEAFF. Here the CDR3 DNA reads TGTGCCAGTACCTCGCGGAAGGTGGGGGAAGCTTTCTTT.

This chain uses TRBV19 with TRBJ1-5; TRBD1 matches at 7 bases. The CDR3 extends over 13 amino acids. Trimming removed 6 bases from V and 3 bases from J; junction bases left unmatched: 2. Germline values: CDR1 LNHDA, CDR2 SQIVND (reference sequence). The DNA for the CDR3 is TGTGCCAGTAGGGGACAGTACAATCAGCCCCAGCATTTT. This codes for CASRGQYNQPQHF. Supplemented by reference TRBV19 and TRBJ1-5, the full variable domain reads DGGITQSPKYLFRKEGQNVTLSCEQNLNHDAMYWYRQDPGQGLRLIYYSQIVNDFQKGDIAEGYSVSREKKESFPLTVTSAQKNPTAFYLCASRGQYNQPQHFGDGTRLSIL.

V and J are TRBV27 and TRBJ2-3; D is perhaps TRBD1 (6 bases). CDR3 size: 14 residues. The ends were cut back, 5 bases at V and 3 bases at J, with 12 bases in the middle. The V gene's germline CDR1 is MNHEY and CDR2 SMNVEV (reference sequence). The CDR3 loop is CASSRDIFTDTQYF. In nucleotides, the CDR3 is TGTGCCAGCAGTCGGGACATCTTTACAGATACGCAGTATTTT.

The chain combines TRBV28 with TRBJ1-5, with D unclear. CDR3 length: 15 residues. V dropped 2 bases and J dropped 2 bases, with 10 bases sitting between them. CDR1 is MDHEN and CDR2 is SYDVKM in the germline V gene. The CDR3 DNA reads as TGTGCCAGCAGTTTAGTGGGCAAGGGCAATCAGCCCCAGCATTTT. It specifies CASSLVGKGNQPQHF.

As to this clone: The identical CDR3 is also encoded by other nucleotide sequences in the sample. The chain joins TRBV24-1 to TRBJ1-5; no firm D call. This CDR3 is 15 amino acids long. Germline V CDR1 and CDR2: KGHDR, SFDVKD. The germline V and J ends were trimmed by 10 bases and 0 bases, with 15 bases remaining between them. The CDR3 coding sequence is TGTGCCACTTGGACGGGGAGGGATAGCAATCAGCCCCAGCATTTT. Amino acids: CATWTGRDSNQPQHF.

The gene calls are TRBV4-1 and TRBJ2-7, with 13 nucleotides matching TRBD2. This CDR3 region has 14 residues. With V trimmed by 9 bases and J by 3 bases, 5 bases remained unmatched. CDR1 and CDR2 from the germline V gene are MGHRA and YSYEKL. This CDR3 is CASTGTSGVYEQYF. In DNA form, the CDR3 reads TGCGCCAGTACAGGGACTAGCGGGGTCTACGAGCAGTACTTC.

This chain's CDR3 is CARSRPGPGPYEQYF. The CDR3 DNA reads TGTGCCAGAAGCCGGCCTGGGCCGGGCCCCTACGAGCAGTACTTC. V gene TRBV5-3 combines with J gene TRBJ2-7; D ambiguous. TRBV5-3 is labeled an ORF, and its function is uncertain. CDR3 length equals 15 residues. V shed 4 bases and J shed 2 bases, with 16 bases lying between them.

This rearrangement joins TRBV2 to TRBJ1-5; TRBD1 agrees at 9 bases. J was trimmed by 1 base and V by 6 bases; bases with no gene match: 7. Germline-derived CDR1 and CDR2 are SNHLY and FYNNEI. The CDR3 extends over 16 amino acids. For the CDR3, the DNA is TGTGCCAGCAGCCGGGACAGGGATTGGAGCAATCAGCCCCAGCATTTT. This codes for CASSRDRDWSNQPQHF.